This T cell receptor (beta chain) came from a study of human versus mouse CDR3 diversity and MHC coevolution. Study-level findings and limits: On average, humans showed more CDR3 deletions and insertions than mice. Humans had the largest estimated TCR beta repertoire, about 1.5 million clonotypes.

A remark on this clone: Its antigen is unknown.

The CDR3 runs 17 residues. Germline V CDR1 and CDR2: SEHNR, FQNEAQ (reference sequence). The V end was cut by 0 bases, the J end by 0 bases, with 12 bases between. Only in-frame clones appear in the TCRdb table, and some are missing; sequencing was by immunoSEQ multiplex PCR. The sample yields 60,000 to 95,000 clones, 80% to 95% seen once. Sequencing was performed on naive CD4+ T cells from blood. Described subset: CD45RO-negative CD62L-positive naive CD4 T cells. The J gene is TRBJ1-5, the V gene TRBV7-9; D is possibly TRBD1 (6 bases). This receptor was taken from a person aged 30-70 years in good health. In DNA form, the CDR3 reads TGTGCCAGCAGCTTAGCTCCAGGGGTGTTTAGCAATCAGCCCCAGCATTTT. This codes for CASSLAPGVFSNQPQHF.